These 26 T cell receptor beta chains share one sample of origin, sequenced in a study of blood T cell repertoires in COVID-19. Clones were read by immunoSEQ multiplex PCR, and TCRdb kept only the in-frame ones, dropping some. The table lists 70,000 to 95,000 clones, roughly nine tenths of them singletons, with 5.2% in the top ten. Specimen: peripheral blood. The receptor set was obtained from a woman older than 75 with active COVID-19.

This clone was seen a single time. The chain is built from TRBV6-5 and TRBJ2-1; D might be TRBD2 (5 bases). The CDR3 length is 15 residues. Germline V gene data show CDR1 as MNHEY and CDR2 as SVGAGI. The ends were cut back, 6 bases at V and 0 bases at J, with 12 bases in the middle. CDR3 loop: CASSRASTSYNEQFF. CDR3 bases: TGTGCCAGCAGCAGAGCTAGCACCTCCTACAATGAGCAGTTCTTC.

In regard to this clone: At one end the junction does not follow the germline gene, possibly because of a read error. The V call is TRBV7-9, the J call TRBJ2-2; the match to TRBD2 covers 14 bases. The CDR3 runs to 13 residues. Germline V gene lookup returns CDR1 SEHNR and CDR2 FQNEAQ (reference sequence). The CDR3 nucleotides are TGCGGGACTAGCGGGAGTTCCCCCGGGGAGCTGTTTTTT. It specifies CGTSGSSPGELFF.

The chain has TRBV4-2 and TRBJ2-7, with TRBD2 as a possible D gene (7 bases). Germline V gives CDR1 LGHNA, CDR2 YNFKEQ. V lost 1 base and J 9 bases, leaving 16 bases between the germline ends. The CDR3 loop spans 14 amino acids. CDR3 bases: TGTGCCAGCAGCCAAGGGGCAGGGGAGGGGAGGCAGTACTTC. Protein product: CASSQGAGEGRQYF.

The chain links TRBV3-1 (or the pseudogene TRBV3-2) to TRBJ1-1; 9 positions match TRBD1. The CDR3 is made up of 16 amino acids. The V gene end was trimmed by 4 bases and the J gene end by 0 bases; junction bases not matched to a gene: 6. Germline values: CDR1 LGHDT, CDR2 YNNKEL (reference sequence). The CDR3 DNA follows: TGTGCCAGCAGCCGTCACAGGGGGCAAATGAACACTGAAGCTTTCTTT. Its protein product is CASSRHRGQMNTEAFF.

The chain uses TRBV28 and TRBJ1-5; D possibly corresponds to TRBD1 (6 bases). The ends were cut back, 7 bases at V and 4 bases at J, with 11 bases in the middle. CDR1 and CDR2 (germline): MDHEN, SYDVKM. The CDR3 runs to 13 residues. The CDR3 DNA sequence: TGTGCCAGCAAATTCAGGGGTAATCAGCCCCAGCATTTT. Residues: CASKFRGNQPQHF.

CDR3: CSLGTGSLTDTQYF. CDR3 in DNA: TGCAGCCTGGGGACAGGGAGCCTCACAGATACGCAGTATTTT. The chain links TRBV29-1 to TRBJ2-3; 9 nucleotides line up with TRBD1. Germline lookup yields CDR1 SQVTM and CDR2 ANQGSEA. The CDR3 has 14 amino acids. Trimming cost V 8 bases and J 2 bases; bases outside gene matches: 8.

The rearrangement uses TRBV4-3 and TRBJ2-7, with 7 nucleotides matching TRBD2. V lost 3 bases to trimming and J lost 0 bases; unmatched junction nucleotides: 14. The CDR3 has 18 residues. The V gene's germline CDR1 is LGHNA and CDR2 YSLEER. The CDR3 bases are TGCGCCAGCAGCCACCAGGGCGCGGGCGGGAGTTCCTCCTACGAGCAGTACTTC. As protein: CASSHQGAGGSSSYEQYF.

The J gene is TRBJ2-6, the V gene TRBV25-1, with a possible D match to TRBD1 (5 bases). This CDR3 is 17 amino acids long. Per germline, CDR1 MGHDK and CDR2 SYGVNS. Deletions cut 6 bases from V and 0 bases from J, with 15 bases between. CDR3 protein: CASSPAPRASGANVLTF. In DNA, the CDR3 is TGTGCCAGCAGCCCAGCCCCCAGGGCCTCTGGGGCCAACGTCCTGACTTTC. Supplemented by reference TRBV25-1 and TRBJ2-6, the full variable domain reads EADIYQTPRYLVIGTGKKITLECSQTMGHDKMYWYQQDPGMELHLIHYSYGVNSTEKGDLSSESTVSRIRTEHFPLTLESARPSHTSQYLCASSPAPRASGANVLTFGAGSRLTVL.

The rearrangement uses TRBV5-4 and TRBJ1-1; 8 nucleotides match TRBD1. Germline CDR1 and CDR2: SGHNT and YYREEE (reference sequence). This CDR3 is built from 13 residues. J was trimmed by 5 bases and V by 4 bases; bases with no gene match: 4. The CDR3, as DNA: TGTGCCAGCAGCAGGACAGGGTTGACTGAAGCTTTCTTT. This encodes CASSRTGLTEAFF.

The CDR3 here is CASSLAGLAPGEQYF. CDR3 in DNA: TGTGCCAGCAGTTTAGCGGGACTAGCACCGGGCGAGCAGTACTTC. The chain couples TRBV27 to TRBJ2-7; TRBD2 agrees at 9 bases. The CDR3 is made up of 15 amino acids. J lost 6 bases, V lost 2 bases, and 8 bases had no gene match. Germline values: CDR1 MNHEY, CDR2 SMNVEV (reference sequence).

To note about this clone: One junction end disagrees with the germline gene, perhaps due to a read error. CDR3 residues: CASSPQGTDTQYF. CDR3 coding DNA: TGTGCCAGCAGCCCACAGGGCACTGATACGCAGTATTTT. V usage is TRBV7-3 and J usage is TRBJ2-3, with a weak D call TRBD1 (6 bases). This CDR3 has 13 amino acids. Germline V gene data show CDR1 as SGHTA and CDR2 as FQGTGA. The whole variable domain, filled in from reference TRBV7-3 and TRBJ2-3, reads GAGVSQTPSNKVTEKGKYVELRCDPISGHTALYWYRQSLGQGPEFLIYFQGTGAADDSGLPNDRFFAVRPEGSVSTLKIQRTERGDSAVYLCASSPQGTDTQYFGPGTRLTVL.

In this sample, this clone turned up once. This chain joins TRBV12-3 or TRBV12-4 and TRBJ2-3; TRBD2 might be the D (6 bases). This CDR3 spans 13 amino acids. V was cut by 5 bases and J by 6 bases, with 12 bases left in between. CDR3 loop: CASSRLVGDTQYF. The DNA of the CDR3 is TGTGCCAGCAGTAGACTAGTAGGGGATACGCAGTATTTT.

This clone was detected once. CDR3 residues: CAWSGYGQNNYGYTF. In DNA, the CDR3 is TGTGCCTGGAGTGGCTACGGACAGAATAACTATGGCTACACCTTC. The genes are TRBV30 and TRBJ1-2; TRBD1 might be the D (6 bases). Germline V gene data show CDR1 as GTSNPN and CDR2 as SVGIG (reference sequence). There are 15 residues in the CDR3. V lost 1 base to trimming and J lost 1 base, with 13 bases between them.

The rearrangement links TRBV5-4 to TRBJ2-5, with TRBD2 matching 9 bases. The CDR3 has 17 amino acids. With V trimmed by 0 bases and J by 0 bases, 6 bases remained unmatched. Germline V gene sequence: CDR1 SGHNT, CDR2 YYREEE (reference sequence). DNA for the CDR3: TGTGCCAGCAGCTTGGGGGGAGCGGGAGGCCACCAAGAGACCCAGTACTTC. Amino acid sequence: CASSLGGAGGHQETQYF.

The V call is TRBV5-1, the J call TRBJ1-4; 7 bases align to TRBD1. Germline assignment: CDR1 SGHRS and CDR2 YFSETQ. V was pared by 4 bases and J by 5 bases, with 5 bases of the junction left unmatched. The CDR3 runs to 14 residues. CDR3 nucleotides: TGCGCCAGCAGCCCCGGACAGGTCAATGAAAAACTGTTTTTT. Translation: CASSPGQVNEKLFF.

This chain uses TRBV6-6 with TRBJ2-7; 9 bases are shared with TRBD1. The germline gives CDR1 MNHNY, CDR2 SVGAGI (reference sequence). J lost 2 bases, V lost 4 bases, and 9 bases had no gene match. This CDR3 has 16 amino acids. CDR3 sequence (DNA): TGTGCCAGCAGTTTTGGACAGGGGAGGGGGGCCTACGAGCAGTACTTC. Encoded protein: CASSFGQGRGAYEQYF.

V and J are TRBV11-2 and TRBJ2-1; D unresolved. The V gene's germline CDR1 is SGHAT and CDR2 FQNNGV. V was cut by 0 bases and J by 0 bases, with 6 bases left in between. The CDR3 is 15 residues long. In DNA, the CDR3 is TGTGCCAGCAGCTTAGACTTGAGCTCCTACAATGAGCAGTTCTTC. As protein: CASSLDLSSYNEQFF.

The chain carries TRBV27 and TRBJ1-1; no firm D call. Trimming removed 6 bases from V and 2 bases from J, with 19 bases in between. This CDR3 has 16 amino acids. The germline CDR1 and CDR2 sequences are MNHEY and SMNVEV (reference sequence). Written as DNA, the CDR3 is TGTGCCAGCAGCCCCGGGGAGGGTCGGGCTAACACTGAAGCTTTCTTT. Amino acids: CASSPGEGRANTEAFF.

The chain links TRBV28 to TRBJ1-3, with D maybe TRBD1 (5 bases). Germline lookup yields CDR1 MDHEN and CDR2 SYDVKM. This CDR3 comprises 17 residues. V lost 5 bases and J lost 2, with 19 bases in between. The CDR3 region has the DNA TGTGCCAGCAGTGACCGGGGGGAAATATGGGCTGGAAACACCATATATTTT. It codes for CASSDRGEIWAGNTIYF.

The chain carries TRBV28 and TRBJ2-1, with D possibly matching TRBD1 (5 bases). CDR3 length: 15 residues. Trimming took off 2 bases at V and 5 bases at J, with 13 bases between the two ends. The germline CDR1 and CDR2 sequences are MDHEN and SYDVKM. The CDR3 region is CASSLIVDSNNEQFF. The CDR3 bases are TGTGCCAGCAGTTTAATAGTAGACAGTAACAATGAGCAGTTCTTC. The whole variable domain, filled in from reference TRBV28 and TRBJ2-1, reads DVKVTQSSRYLVKRTGEKVFLECVQDMDHENMFWYRQDPGLGLRLIYFSYDVKMKEKGDIPEGYSVSREKKERFSLILESASTNQTSMYLCASSLIVDSNNEQFFGPGTRLTVL.

V is TRBV6-5 and J is TRBJ2-1; tentative D call: TRBD2 (6 bases). CDR1 and CDR2 from the germline V gene are MNHEY and SVGAGI. Trimming cost V 8 bases and J 2 bases, with 13 bases left between them. This CDR3 comprises 14 residues. DNA of the CDR3: TGTGCCAGCTCGAGGGGCGGGACCTACAATGAGCAGTTCTTC. Translation: CASSRGGTYNEQFF.

Only a few counts were recorded for this clone. The CDR3 loop reads CASTQAGAPYEQYF. CDR3 bases: TGTGCCAGCACCCAGGCGGGGGCCCCCTACGAGCAGTACTTC. The genes are TRBV2 and TRBJ2-7; TRBD2 is a possible D gene (7 bases). The V end was cut by 7 bases, the J end by 2 bases, with 15 bases between. CDR3 length: 14 residues. The germline V gene encodes CDR1 SNHLY and CDR2 FYNNEI.

V usage is TRBV7-2 and J usage is TRBJ2-1; 10 bases fit TRBD2. V dropped 6 bases and J dropped 6; count of bases not matched to a gene: 8. Germline values: CDR1 SGHTA, CDR2 FQGNSA. The CDR3 covers 15 residues. The chain's CDR3 is CASRELAGRGNEQFF. As DNA, the CDR3 is TGTGCCAGCAGGGAACTAGCGGGAAGGGGCAATGAGCAGTTCTTC.

The V call is TRBV4-3, the J call TRBJ2-2; possible D gene TRBD1, 6 bases. Germline values: CDR1 LGHNA, CDR2 YSLEER. Trimming removed 0 bases at V and 6 bases at J, with 17 bases between. This CDR3 has 17 residues. The CDR3 reads CASSQDSTGWRAGELFF. The CDR3 DNA follows: TGCGCCAGCAGCCAAGATTCAACAGGGTGGCGGGCCGGGGAGCTGTTTTTT.

V is TRBV7-9 and J is TRBJ1-2; 8 nucleotides line up with TRBD1. This CDR3 region has 14 residues. CDR1 and CDR2 (germline): SEHNR, FQNEAQ (reference sequence). The V gene end was trimmed by 7 bases and the J gene end by 6 bases; junction bases not matched to a gene: 10. The CDR3 sequence: CASTRQGLYDGYTF. The CDR3 region has the DNA TGTGCCAGCACCCGACAGGGGCTATACGATGGCTACACCTTC.

This clone was recorded once. V is TRBV28 and J is TRBJ1-1, with D possibly matching TRBD1 (5 bases). CDR3 length: 16 residues. Between the trimmed V and J ends, which lost 3 bases and 0 bases, there was a span of 14 bases. CDR1 and CDR2 from the germline V gene are MDHEN and SYDVKM. CDR3 protein: CASSLPGGRMNTEAFF. Written as DNA, the CDR3 is TGTGCCAGCAGTTTGCCGGGGGGGAGGATGAACACTGAAGCTTTCTTT.